This record looks at one T cell receptor beta chain sequence and its context. TCRdb independently ran MiXCR on the 5' RACE reads; one entry per CDR3 protein. In the table there are about 470,000 distinct CDR3 sequences, 20% to 30% of which are singletons. The CDR3 extends over 14 amino acids. V was clipped by 3 bases and J by 0 bases, with 8 bases between them. The data are from a study of identical twins. These data were also reused for a study on T cells expressing NK-cell markers.

The chain employs TRBV12-3 or TRBV12-4 and TRBJ1-1; no definite D call. The sequence came from a woman between 18 and 29 years old in good health. The sequenced sample was CD4+ T cells sorted from blood. The CDR3 DNA reads TGTGCCAGCAGTTTTATAGGCATGAACACTGAAGCTTTCTTT. Protein: CASSFIGMNTEAFF.